This T cell receptor (beta chain) was identified in a study of resident and recirculating memory T cells in vitiligo. Overall study: Each patient gave two lesional and two nonlesional epidermal shave biopsies, plus PBMCs. No cells were sorted; samples were homogenized just before genomic DNA extraction. Whole-study findings and limits: No single dominant TCR clone appeared; lesion clonality varied.

In the case of this clone: Its specificity is unknown.

No change in lesions over the prior 6 months defined stable disease. Clones were sequenced by immunoSEQ multiplex PCR, and TCRdb holds only the in-frame ones, with some missing. The sample holds around 76,000 clones, roughly 90% seen once. The ends lost 0 bases at V and 5 bases at J; junction bases unmatched: 6. Germline values: CDR1 MNHEY, CDR2 SMNVEV (reference sequence). This CDR3 is 16 amino acids long. Sequences were obtained from blood. The TCR comes from a male donor with vitiligo. The chain has TRBV27 and TRBJ2-5; 10 nucleotides agree with TRBD2. This CDR3 is CASSLSVSGGVETQYF. Here the CDR3 DNA reads TGTGCCAGCAGTTTATCCGTCAGCGGGGGGGTGGAGACCCAGTACTTC.